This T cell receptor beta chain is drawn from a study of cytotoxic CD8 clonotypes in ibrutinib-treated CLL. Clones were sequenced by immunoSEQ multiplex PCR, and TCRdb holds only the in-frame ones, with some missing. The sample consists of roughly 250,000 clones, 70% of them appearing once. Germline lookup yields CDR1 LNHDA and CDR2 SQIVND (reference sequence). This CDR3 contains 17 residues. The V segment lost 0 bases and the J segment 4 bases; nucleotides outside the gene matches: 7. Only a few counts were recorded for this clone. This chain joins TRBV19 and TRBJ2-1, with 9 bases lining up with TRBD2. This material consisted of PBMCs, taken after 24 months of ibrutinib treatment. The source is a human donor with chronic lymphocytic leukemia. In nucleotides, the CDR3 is TGTGCCAGTAGTATAGATCTAGGGAGCGGGAGGTACAATGAGCAGTTCTTC. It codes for CASSIDLGSGRYNEQFF.